This is a list of T cell receptor beta chains from one sample in a study of CD8+ T cells in alopecia areata. Assay: immunoSEQ multiplex PCR; the TCRdb copy retains only in-frame clones and omits some. The table records approximately 110,000 clones, roughly three fifths of them present only once. The sequencing here drew on CD8+ T cells sorted from blood, taken at week 24, from a patient treated with tofacitinib. Receptor source: a human donor with alopecia areata. CDR3s include the opening cysteine and the closing phenylalanine or tryptophan. D genes are given only for firm matches. Size is stated for part of the rows, as once, few or many counts, or as a class when the clone is expanded.

V gene,clone size,D gene,J gene,CDR3 DNA,CDR3 protein
TRBV29-1,few,TRBD2,TRBJ2-7,TGCAGCGTTGAAGACCAGAGCGGGGGGACCTCCTACGAGCAGTACTTC,CSVEDQSGGTSYEQYF
TRBV13,.,.,TRBJ2-7,TGTGCCAGCAGCCCTCCGGGATATTCCTACGAGCAGTACTTC,CASSPPGYSYEQYF
TRBV5-5,few,TRBD2,TRBJ2-3,TGTGCCAGCAGCTTTAGTACTAGCGCAGATACGCAGTATTTT,CASSFSTSADTQYF
TRBV4-1,.,TRBD2,TRBJ2-1,TGCGCCAGCAGCCAAGACCGGACTAGCGGAAGCTCCTACAATGAGCAGTTCTTC,CASSQDRTSGSSYNEQFF
TRBV27,.,.,TRBJ2-1,TGTGCCAGCAAAAACGTGAACTACAATGAGCAGTTCTTC,CASKNVNYNEQFF
TRBV7-9,.,TRBD2,TRBJ2-3,TGTGCCAGCAGCTTAGGATCGGCCCAGCGGGGGGCGACAGATACGCAGTATTTT,CASSLGSAQRGATDTQYF
TRBV2,.,.,TRBJ2-1,TGTGCCAGCCAGACCGGGTACAATGAGCAGTTCTTC,CASQTGYNEQFF
TRBV7-8,.,TRBD1,TRBJ2-7,TGTGCCAGCAGCTCAGACCCCACAGGGGCCGACGAGCAGTACTTC,CASSSDPTGADEQYF
TRBV27,few,.,TRBJ2-7,TGTGCCAGCAGCTCAGGGATTAGCGAGCAGTACTTC,CASSSGISEQYF
TRBV30,.,TRBD1,TRBJ1-2,TGTGCCTGGAGTACAGGGGGCAACTATGGCTACACCTTC,CAWSTGGNYGYTF
TRBV7-3,.,.,TRBJ1-2,TGTGCCAGCAGCTCGGGACCCACCCGCCTTGGCTACACCTTC,CASSSGPTRLGYTF
TRBV5-1,.,.,TRBJ1-5,TGCGCCAGCAGCTTGGGCCCCCATAGCAATCAGCCCCAGCATTTT,CASSLGPHSNQPQHF
TRBV11-2,few,TRBD1,TRBJ2-7,TGTGCCAGCAGCCTTGGACAGGCCGCTTTCTACGAGCAGTACTTC,CASSLGQAAFYEQYF
TRBV15,few,.,TRBJ2-6,TGTGCCACCAGCAGACTATCAGGCGTCGGGGCCAACGTCCTGACTTTC,CATSRLSGVGANVLTF
TRBV9,.,.,TRBJ1-6,TGTGCCAGCAGCGTGGGGACCGGAGGGTGGTCACCCCTCCACTTT,CASSVGTGGWSPLHF
TRBV15,.,.,TRBJ2-7,TGTGCCACCAGCAACACAGCCTACGAGCAGTACTTC,CATSNTAYEQYF
TRBV6-5,few,.,TRBJ2-5,TGTGCCAGCAGTTACAAATGGGACGAGACCCAGTACTTC,CASSYKWDETQYF
TRBV9,few,.,TRBJ2-1,TGTGCCAGCAGCTCGAGGGTCGGGACCACCAATGAGCAGTTCTTC,CASSSRVGTTNEQFF
TRBV12-5,.,.,TRBJ1-1,TGTGCTAGTGGTTTGGTACAGGGTCTTGAAGCTTTCTTT,CASGLVQGLEAFF